The clone carrying this TCR beta chain was seen more than once but under ten times. CDR3 length: 16 residues. V gave up 3 bases and J gave up 3 bases; unmatched junction bases: 10. CDR1 is KGHSH, CDR2 LQKENI, per germline. In the original workflow: Scientists estimated how many nucleated cells there were by amplifying reference gene primers. Libraries were prepared by immunoSEQ multiplex PCR; TCRdb keeps only in-frame clonotypes and omits some of them. Clonal size and the V and J genes are those of that table, whereas D and trimming came from the DNA. Of over 250,000 clones in the sample, 85% were seen once. The sample originates from a study of blood T cell repertoires in COVID-19. Overall study: Collection of acute and convalescent COVID-19 samples took place in the United States, Italy and Spain. T cells, B-cell-depleted T cells, or PBMCs provided the cDNA or gDNA that served as material.

The receptor was isolated from a human donor in a cohort sampled during active COVID-19. The genes are TRBV18 and TRBJ1-2, with 7 bases lining up with TRBD1. The sample was peripheral blood. The CDR3 DNA sequence: TGTGCCAGCTCACCGTTTACAGGGGATCTTGACTATGGCTACACCTTC. This encodes CASSPFTGDLDYGYTF.